This T cell receptor (beta chain) was captured by sequencing in a study of CD8 T cells in ankylosing spondylitis. Findings and caveats of the study: Among TCR beta sequences, a motif of about 8 highly homologous variants appeared characteristic of ankylosing spondylitis blood. Relatively scarce in peripheral blood, disease-linked clones were CD8+. Significant enrichment of disease-linked clones was reportedly seen in matched ankylosing spondylitis synovial fluid. Some of these motif variants have turned up before, in reports on reactive arthritis synovial fluid and blood.

This CDR3 is built from 16 residues. V was clipped by 5 bases and J by 8 bases, with 22 bases between them. CDR1 PRHDT and CDR2 FYEKMQ come from the germline V gene (reference sequence). Library preparation for TCR beta used quantitative 5'-RACE with molecular barcodes. TCRdb reprocessed the 5' RACE reads with MiXCR, giving one entry per CDR3 protein. Of about 420,000 distinct CDR3 sequences listed, about a fifth are singletons. Comment on this clonotype: Its target is unknown.

The origin of this receptor is a male donor with ankylosing spondylitis. The gene calls are TRBV13 and TRBJ2-1, with D possibly matching TRBD2 (6 bases). Input material: blood, either unsorted or a sorted T cell fraction (not recorded which). The CDR3: CASSPQARLTRYEQFF. The CDR3 nucleotides read TGTGCCAGCAGCCCTCAAGCCCGGCTGACTAGATATGAGCAGTTCTTC.